What follows describes a single TCR beta chain. Reverse transcription of about 0.5 to 1 ug RNA was carried out with random hexamers. TCRdb redid the calling of the immunoSEQ multiplex PCR reads with MiXCR, one entry per CDR3 protein. Here the sample spans 80,000 to 90,000 distinct CDR3 sequences, 90% to 95% being singletons. This record belongs to a study of CD8 T cells in Susac syndrome. Germline V gene sequence: CDR1 SGDLS, CDR2 YYNGEE. Trimming cost V 3 bases and J 6 bases; bases outside gene matches: 16. CDR3 length: 17 amino acids. The study sequenced TCR beta in blood CD8+ and CD4+ T cells. Sequenced: CD8+ T cells from PBMCs. This chain links TRBV9 with TRBJ1-1, with 8 bases matching TRBD1. The sequence was obtained from a human donor in good health. The CDR3: CASSAQGGRGQVAEAFF. As DNA, the CDR3 is TGTGCCAGCAGCGCCCAAGGGGGCAGGGGGCAGGTCGCTGAAGCTTTCTTT.